Listed below are T cell receptor beta chains from one sample, sequenced in a study of cytomegalovirus exposure and HLA in healthy donors. The protocol was immunoSEQ multiplex PCR, while the TCRdb copy is restricted to in-frame clones and leaves out a portion. Found here are around 140,000 clones, about 61% of them singletons; the top ten hold 2.4%. The sequenced material came from PBMCs. These TCRs come from a woman aged 40-49 years in good health and CMV-seronegative. Each CDR3 is given with its conserved first and last residue. D genes are given only for firm matches. Part of the rows lack a size; the others show once, few, many or a class for expanded clones.

NA TRBJ1-2 NA TRBV30 TGTGCCTGGGGTCGACCAACAGACTATGGCTACACCTTC CAWGRPTDYGYTF
NA TRBJ2-3 TRBD1 TRBV5-1 TGCGCCAGCAGCTTACAGGGGTCCCTCACAGATACGCAGTATTTT CASSLQGSLTDTQYF
NA TRBJ2-7 NA TRBV7-2 TGTGCCAGCGCTCACAGGGAAGGGATCTACGAGCAGTACTTC CASAHREGIYEQYF
NA TRBJ2-7 TRBD1 TRBV30 TGTGCCTGGGGACCGGGGACAGGGAGGCACGAGCAGTACTTC CAWGPGTGRHEQYF
few TRBJ1-1 NA TRBV6-5 TGTGCCAGCGCGTGGAACACTGAAGCTTTCTTT CASAWNTEAFF
NA TRBJ1-2 TRBD1 TRBV6-5 TGTGCCAGCAGGGCAGGGGGTACTGTACAGTATGGCTACACCTTC CASRAGGTVQYGYTF
NA TRBJ1-6 TRBD1 TRBV6-5 TGTGCCAGCAGAGGACAGGCAGGAACTCATTCACCCCTCCACTTT CASRGQAGTHSPLHF
NA TRBJ1-5 NA TRBV29-1 TGCAGCGTAGTCACAGGAACCTTAAATAGCAATCAGCCCCAGCATTTT CSVVTGTLNSNQPQHF
NA TRBJ2-1 TRBD2 TRBV30 TGTGCCTGGAGTGTACAAATGGGAGGGATTTCCTACAATGAGCAGTTCTTC CAWSVQMGGISYNEQFF
few TRBJ1-2 NA TRBV4-1 TGCGCCAGCAGCCAAGTGGGGGGACTTCAGGGCTACACCTTC CASSQVGGLQGYTF
NA TRBJ1-5 NA TRBV19 TGTGCCAGCTGGGACACCGCCTTCAATCAGCCCCAGCATTTT CASWDTAFNQPQHF
few TRBJ2-5 TRBD2 TRBV6-5 TGTGCCGCGGCGGGAGGACGAGCATCACGTACCCAGTACTTC CAAAGGRASRTQYF
NA TRBJ2-7 NA TRBV27 TGTGCCAGCAGATACAGGGGGGGGTACGAGCAGTACTTC CASRYRGGYEQYF
NA TRBJ1-1 TRBD1 TRBV7-3 TGTGCCAGCAGCTCCCGCTCGGGACAGGGGGCTGAAGCTTTCTTT CASSSRSGQGAEAFF